The 9 T cell receptor beta chains reported below all come from one sample, sequenced in a study of molecular identifiers for immune sequencing clone quantification. TCRdb independently ran MiXCR on the PCR reads; one entry per CDR3 protein. The repertoire holds about 300,000 distinct CDR3 sequences, around a fifth seen once, with 0.75% to 0.85% in the top ten. The source material was naive CD8+ T cells from blood, with Jurkat cell RNA spiked in. As for subset: FACS-sorted CD8+CD4-CCR7+CD45RA+ naive T cells. These receptors all come from a human donor in good health. Some libraries in this study had Jurkat cell RNA spiked in.

This clonotype occurred many times. The chain couples TRBV28 to TRBJ2-3, with unresolved D. The CDR3 covers 14 residues. V was cut by 5 bases and J by 1 base, with 10 bases left in between. Germline V gene sequence: CDR1 MDHEN, CDR2 SYDVKM. The CDR3 region is CASSLASRTDTQYF. The CDR3 coding sequence is TGTGCCAGCAGTCTTGCCTCTCGCACAGATACGCAGTATTTT. Supplemented by reference TRBV28 and TRBJ2-3, the full variable domain reads DVKVTQSSRYLVKRTGEKVFLECVQDMDHENMFWYRQDPGLGLRLIYFSYDVKMKEKGDIPEGYSVSREKKERFSLILESASTNQTSMYLCASSLASRTDTQYFGPGTRLTVL.

The chain has TRBV3-1 and TRBJ2-5, with TRBD2 identical over 13 bases. The V and J ends lost 3 bases and 5 bases, in that order; junction bases with no gene match: 9. The germline V gene encodes CDR1 LGHDT and CDR2 YNNKEL (reference sequence). The CDR3 is 17 residues long. The CDR3, as DNA: TGTGCCAGCAGCCATGATCGACTAGCGGGGGGAGAGGAGACCCAGTACTTC. It yields the protein CASSHDRLAGGEETQYF.

This clonotype was detected ten times or more. This chain connects TRBV6-5 to TRBJ2-2, with 14 positions matching TRBD2. The junction had 5 bases not matched to a gene; V was cut back by 6 bases and J by 5 bases. Germline CDR1 is MNHEY and CDR2 is SVGAGI. The CDR3 covers 16 residues. CDR3 sequence reads: CASRPGLAGGTGELFF. The CDR3, as DNA: TGTGCCAGCAGACCCGGACTAGCGGGAGGTACCGGGGAGCTGTTTTTT.

This clonotype appeared a few times. The genes are TRBV7-9 and TRBJ1-1; D not resolved. The germline V and J ends were trimmed by 7 bases and 0 bases, with 15 bases remaining between them. There are 15 residues in the CDR3. Germline CDR1 reads SEHNR; CDR2 reads FQNEAQ (reference sequence). CDR3 bases: TGTGCCAGCATCCTATATCAAGATATGAACACTGAAGCTTTCTTT. This sequence encodes CASILYQDMNTEAFF. Full variable domain (missing parts from reference TRBV7-9 and TRBJ1-1): DTGVSQNPRHKITKRGQNVTFRCDPISEHNRLYWYRQTLGQGPEFLTYFQNEAQLEKSRLLSDRFSAERPKGSFSTLEIQRTEQGDSAMYLCASILYQDMNTEAFFGQGTRLTVV.

This clonotype came up many times. The chain combines TRBV20-1 with TRBJ2-3; D unresolved. The CDR3 is 15 residues long. The germline V gene encodes CDR1 DFQATT and CDR2 SNEGSKA (reference sequence). Trimming took off 6 bases at V and 3 bases at J, with 19 bases between the two ends. CDR3 coding DNA: TGCAGTGCCTACGACGGAGATCTTCGGACAGATACGCAGTATTTT. This codes for CSAYDGDLRTDTQYF.

As regards this clonotype: A much larger clone lies one base from this, so it may be a read error. The gene calls are TRBV7-6 and TRBJ1-1; 9 bases map to TRBD1. The CDR3 totals 14 residues. Germline V gene sequence: CDR1 SGHVS, CDR2 FNYEAQ. In DNA form, the CDR3 reads TGTGCCAGCAGCCTAGGGACAGGGAGCACTGAAGCTTCCTTT. This sequence encodes CASSLGTGSTEASF.

This clonotype was seen repeatedly, ten times or more. The chain's CDR3 is CASSQEDRGPYEQYF. The CDR3 nucleotides are TGCGCCAGCAGCCAAGAAGACAGGGGGCCCTACGAGCAGTACTTC. This chain joins TRBV4-3 and TRBJ2-7, with 10 nucleotides matching TRBD1. In germline, CDR1 is LGHNA, CDR2 YSLEER. J was trimmed by 2 bases and V by 0 bases; bases with no gene match: 1. The CDR3 length is 15 residues.

This clonotype was recorded at least ten times. DNA of the CDR3: TGTGCCAGCAGTCCCTTTGGGGATGAGCAGTTCTTC. It yields the protein CASSPFGDEQFF. J is TRBJ2-1 and V is TRBV12-3 or TRBV12-4; D is ambiguous. The CDR3 is made up of 12 amino acids. V shed 5 bases and J shed 8 bases, with 10 bases lying between them.

This clonotype was found a few times. The chain carries TRBV25-1 and TRBJ2-3; tentative D call: TRBD1 (6 bases). The V gene's germline CDR1 is MGHDK and CDR2 SYGVNS. V was cut by 6 bases and J by 5 bases, with 12 bases left in between. The CDR3 is 13 amino acids. This CDR3 reads CASRLGTQDTQYF. The CDR3, as DNA: TGTGCCAGCAGACTGGGGACACAAGATACGCAGTATTTT.